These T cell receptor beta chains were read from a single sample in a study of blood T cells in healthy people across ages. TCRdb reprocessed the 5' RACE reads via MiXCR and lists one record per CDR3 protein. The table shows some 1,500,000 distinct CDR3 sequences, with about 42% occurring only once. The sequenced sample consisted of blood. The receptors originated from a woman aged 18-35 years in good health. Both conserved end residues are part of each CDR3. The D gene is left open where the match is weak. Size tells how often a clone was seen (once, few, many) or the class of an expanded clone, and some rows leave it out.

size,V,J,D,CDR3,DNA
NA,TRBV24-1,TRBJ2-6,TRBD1,CATKRLGQTSVLTF,TGTGCCACCAAAAGGCTGGGACAGACCTCCGTCCTGACTTTC
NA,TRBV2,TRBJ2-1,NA,CASSQTGRTYNEQFF,TGTGCCAGCAGTCAAACCGGGCGGACCTACAATGAGCAGTTCTTC
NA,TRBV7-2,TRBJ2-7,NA,CASSPSSGGFEQYF,TGTGCCAGCAGCCCCTCGTCTGGGGGTTTCGAGCAGTACTTC
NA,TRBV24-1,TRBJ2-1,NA,CATSDWGAVEPGEQFF,TGTGCCACCAGTGATTGGGGGGCTGTTGAACCGGGGGAGCAGTTCTTC
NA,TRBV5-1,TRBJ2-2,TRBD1,CASSPGTGGSRESNTGELFF,TGCGCCAGCAGCCCGGGGACAGGTGGGAGCCGAGAATCGAACACCGGGGAGCTGTTTTTT
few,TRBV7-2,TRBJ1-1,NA,CASSLEAGRDTEAFF,TGTGCCAGCAGCTTAGAGGCTGGGCGGGACACTGAAGCTTTCTTT
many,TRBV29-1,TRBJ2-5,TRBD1,CSVSRDRQETQYF,TGCAGCGTCTCCCGGGACAGACAAGAGACCCAGTACTTC
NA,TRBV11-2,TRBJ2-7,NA,CASNLPPGSEQYF,TGTGCCAGCAACCTTCCGCCGGGGTCCGAGCAGTACTTC
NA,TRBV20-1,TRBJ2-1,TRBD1,CSARGRQGAIYNEQFF,TGCAGTGCTAGAGGTCGACAGGGGGCAATCTACAATGAGCAGTTCTTC
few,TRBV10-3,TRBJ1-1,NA,CATEEQGNTEAFF,TGTGCCACCGAAGAACAGGGGAACACTGAAGCTTTCTTT
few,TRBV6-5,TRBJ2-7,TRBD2,CASRRDYSYEQYF,TGTGCCAGCAGGAGGGACTACTCCTACGAGCAGTACTTC
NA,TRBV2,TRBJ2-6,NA,CASSYGQSGANVLTF,TGTGCCAGCAGTTATGGGCAGTCCGGGGCCAACGTCCTGACTTTC
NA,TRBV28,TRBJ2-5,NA,CASSFATGSYQETQYF,TGTGCCAGCAGTTTCGCGACAGGCTCGTACCAAGAGACCCAGTACTTC
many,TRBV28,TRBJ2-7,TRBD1,CASSLPEGQGADEQYF,TGTGCCAGCAGTTTACCAGAGGGACAGGGGGCGGACGAGCAGTACTTC
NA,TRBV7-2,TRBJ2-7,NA,CASSRELGTSNEQYF,TGTGCCAGCAGCCGGGAGTTAGGGACCTCTAACGAGCAGTACTTC
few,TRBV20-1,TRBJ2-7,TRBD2,CSADGLADYEQYF,TGCAGTGCAGACGGACTAGCAGACTACGAGCAGTACTTC
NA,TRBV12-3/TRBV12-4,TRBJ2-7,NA,CASSLGARREQYF,TGTGCCAGCAGTTTAGGGGCTCGGAGGGAGCAGTACTTC
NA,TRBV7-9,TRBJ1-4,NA,CASSLNPATNEKLFF,TGTGCCAGCAGCTTGAACCCTGCAACTAATGAAAAACTGTTTTTT
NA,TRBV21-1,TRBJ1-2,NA,CASKRGPGQMIYGNTF,TGTGCCAGCAAGAGGGGTCCGGGACAAATGATCTATGGCAACACCTTC
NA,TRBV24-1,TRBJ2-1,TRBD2,CATSVAGSGLHNEQFF,TGTGCCACCAGTGTGGCGGGTAGCGGGTTGCACAATGAGCAGTTCTTC
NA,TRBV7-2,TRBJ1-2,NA,CASSPQHGDYGYTF,TGTGCCAGCAGTCCACAGCACGGAGACTATGGCTACACCTTC
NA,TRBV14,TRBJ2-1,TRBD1,CASSQVRTGYPYNEQFF,TGTGCCAGCAGCCAAGTCAGGACAGGGTATCCCTACAATGAGCAGTTCTTC
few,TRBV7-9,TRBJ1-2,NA,CASSIAWVSQGWDGYTF,TGTGCCAGCAGCATAGCTTGGGTTTCACAGGGATGGGACGGCTACACCTTC
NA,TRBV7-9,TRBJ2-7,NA,CASSFRLGNNEQYF,TGTGCCAGCAGCTTTCGACTAGGTAACAATGAGCAGTACTTC
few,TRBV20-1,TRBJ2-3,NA,CSAYRDTLVGDTQYF,TGCAGTGCTTATCGGGACACATTAGTGGGTGATACGCAGTATTTT
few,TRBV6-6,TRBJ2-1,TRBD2,CASSYGSGSVNEQFF,TGTGCCAGCAGTTATGGAAGCGGGAGTGTAAATGAGCAGTTCTTC
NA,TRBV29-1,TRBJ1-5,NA,CSVGMTGSSDQPQHF,TGCAGCGTCGGGATGACAGGTTCTAGCGATCAGCCCCAGCATTTT